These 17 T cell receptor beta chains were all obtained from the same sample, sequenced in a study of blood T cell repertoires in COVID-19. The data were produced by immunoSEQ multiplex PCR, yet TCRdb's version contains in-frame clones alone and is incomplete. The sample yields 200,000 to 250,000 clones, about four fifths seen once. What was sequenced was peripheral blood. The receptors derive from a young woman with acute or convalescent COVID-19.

CDR3 coding DNA: TGTGCCAGCAGCCATTCGGGGAGGAACACCGGGGAGCTGTTTTTT. Amino acids: CASSHSGRNTGELFF. This rearrangement joins TRBV3-1 (or the pseudogene TRBV3-2) to TRBJ2-2; TRBD2 is a possible D gene (5 bases). The V gene lost 3 bases and the J gene lost 1 base, with 9 bases spanning the gap. This CDR3 region has 15 residues. Germline loops: CDR1 LGHDT, CDR2 YNNKEL (reference sequence).

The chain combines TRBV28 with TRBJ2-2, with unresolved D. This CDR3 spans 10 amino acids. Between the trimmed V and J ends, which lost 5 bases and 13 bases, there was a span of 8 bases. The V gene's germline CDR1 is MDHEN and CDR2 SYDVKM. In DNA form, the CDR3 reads TGTGCCAGCAGTGGCCGAGGGCTGTTTTTT. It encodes CASSGRGLFF.

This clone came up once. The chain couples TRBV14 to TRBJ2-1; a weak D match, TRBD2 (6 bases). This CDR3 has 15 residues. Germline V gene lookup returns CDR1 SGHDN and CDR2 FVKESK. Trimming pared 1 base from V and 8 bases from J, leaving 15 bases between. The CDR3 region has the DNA TGTGCCAGCAGCCAAGGCTGGGGGGTGGTCGATGAGCAGTTCTTC. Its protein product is CASSQGWGVVDEQFF.

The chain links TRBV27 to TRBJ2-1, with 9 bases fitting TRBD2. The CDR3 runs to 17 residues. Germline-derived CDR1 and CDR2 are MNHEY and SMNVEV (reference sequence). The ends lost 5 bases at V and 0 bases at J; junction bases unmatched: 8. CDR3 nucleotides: TGTGCCAGCAGTCCCAGACTAGCGGCCACCTCCTACAATGAGCAGTTCTTC. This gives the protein CASSPRLAATSYNEQFF.

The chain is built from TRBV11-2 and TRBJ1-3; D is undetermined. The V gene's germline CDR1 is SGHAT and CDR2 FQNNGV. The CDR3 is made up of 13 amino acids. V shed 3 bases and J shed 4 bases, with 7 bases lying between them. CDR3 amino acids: CASSFSPGNTIYF. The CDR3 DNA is TGTGCCAGCAGCTTTAGCCCAGGAAACACCATATATTTT.

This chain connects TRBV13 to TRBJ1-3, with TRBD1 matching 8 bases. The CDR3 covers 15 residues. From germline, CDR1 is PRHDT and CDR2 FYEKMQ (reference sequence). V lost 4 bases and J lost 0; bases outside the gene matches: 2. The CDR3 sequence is CASSWDRFSGNTIYF. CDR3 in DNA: TGTGCCAGCAGCTGGGACAGGTTCTCTGGAAACACCATATATTTT.

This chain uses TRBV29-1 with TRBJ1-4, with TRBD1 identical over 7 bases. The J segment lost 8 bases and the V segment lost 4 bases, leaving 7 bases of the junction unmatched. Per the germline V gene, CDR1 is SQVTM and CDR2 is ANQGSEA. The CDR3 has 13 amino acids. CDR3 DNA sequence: TGCAGCGTTGCCGGGACAGAGGGGGAAAAACTGTTTTTT. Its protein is CSVAGTEGEKLFF.

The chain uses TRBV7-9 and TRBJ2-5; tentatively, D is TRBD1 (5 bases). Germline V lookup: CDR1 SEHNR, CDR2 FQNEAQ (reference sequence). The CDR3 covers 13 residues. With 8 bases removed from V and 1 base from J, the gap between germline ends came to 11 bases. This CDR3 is CASFGTGQETQYF. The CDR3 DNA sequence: TGTGCCAGCTTTGGCACAGGCCAAGAGACCCAGTACTTC.

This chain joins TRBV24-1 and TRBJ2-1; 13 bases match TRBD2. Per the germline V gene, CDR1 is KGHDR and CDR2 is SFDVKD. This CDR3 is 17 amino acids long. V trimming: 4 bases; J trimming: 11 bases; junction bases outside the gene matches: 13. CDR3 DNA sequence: TGTGCCACCAGTGAGAGGGGACTAGCGGGACACTTGTCCAAGCAGTTCTTC. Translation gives CATSERGLAGHLSKQFF.

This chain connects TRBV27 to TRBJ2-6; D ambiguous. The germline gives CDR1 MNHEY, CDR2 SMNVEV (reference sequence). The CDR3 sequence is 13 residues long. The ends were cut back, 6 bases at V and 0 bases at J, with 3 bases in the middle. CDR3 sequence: CASRHSGANVLTF. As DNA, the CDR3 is TGTGCCAGCAGACACTCTGGGGCCAACGTCCTGACTTTC.

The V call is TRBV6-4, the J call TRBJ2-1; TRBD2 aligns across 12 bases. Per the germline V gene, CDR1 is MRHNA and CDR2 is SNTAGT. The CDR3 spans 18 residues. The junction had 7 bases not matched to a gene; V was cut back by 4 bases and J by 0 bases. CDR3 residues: CASSAGGLAGSSYNEQFF. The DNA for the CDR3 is TGTGCCAGCAGTGCTGGGGGACTAGCGGGTTCCTCCTACAATGAGCAGTTCTTC.

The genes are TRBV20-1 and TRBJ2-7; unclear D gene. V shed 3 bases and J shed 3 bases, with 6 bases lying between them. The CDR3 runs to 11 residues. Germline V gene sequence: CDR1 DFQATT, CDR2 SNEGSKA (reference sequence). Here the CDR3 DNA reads TGCAGTGCTAGTAAACACTACGAGCAGTACTTC. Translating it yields CSASKHYEQYF.

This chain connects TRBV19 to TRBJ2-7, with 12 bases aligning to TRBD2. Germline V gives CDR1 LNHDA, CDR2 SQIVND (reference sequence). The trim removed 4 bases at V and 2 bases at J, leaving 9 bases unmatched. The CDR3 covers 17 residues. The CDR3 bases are TGTGCCAGTAGTAACAAGTGGACTAGCGGGGAGACCTACGAGCAGTACTTC. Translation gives CASSNKWTSGETYEQYF.

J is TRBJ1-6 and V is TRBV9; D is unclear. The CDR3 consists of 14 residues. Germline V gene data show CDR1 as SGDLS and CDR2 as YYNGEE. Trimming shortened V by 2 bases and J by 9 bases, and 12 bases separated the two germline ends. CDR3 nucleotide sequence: TGTGCCAGCAGCGTGGCGGATGTGGGTTCACCCCTCCACTTT. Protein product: CASSVADVGSPLHF.

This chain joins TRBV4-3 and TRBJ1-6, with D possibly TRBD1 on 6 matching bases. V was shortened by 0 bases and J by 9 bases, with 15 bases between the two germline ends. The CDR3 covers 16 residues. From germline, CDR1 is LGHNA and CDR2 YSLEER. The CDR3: CASSQDPQGGSSPLHF. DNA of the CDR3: TGCGCCAGCAGCCAAGACCCACAGGGAGGGAGTTCACCCCTCCACTTT.

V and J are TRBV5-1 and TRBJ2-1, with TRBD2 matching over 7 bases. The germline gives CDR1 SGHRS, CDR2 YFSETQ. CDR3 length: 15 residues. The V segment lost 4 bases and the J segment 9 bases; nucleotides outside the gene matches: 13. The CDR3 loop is CASSPELARDGEQFF. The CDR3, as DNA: TGCGCCAGCAGCCCGGAACTAGCGAGGGACGGTGAGCAGTTCTTC.

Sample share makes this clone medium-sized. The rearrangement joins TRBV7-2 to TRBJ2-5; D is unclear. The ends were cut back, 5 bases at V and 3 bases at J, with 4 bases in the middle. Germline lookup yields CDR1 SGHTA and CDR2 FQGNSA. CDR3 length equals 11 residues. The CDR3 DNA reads TGTGCCAGCAGCACAGAAGAGACCCAGTACTTC. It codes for CASSTEETQYF.